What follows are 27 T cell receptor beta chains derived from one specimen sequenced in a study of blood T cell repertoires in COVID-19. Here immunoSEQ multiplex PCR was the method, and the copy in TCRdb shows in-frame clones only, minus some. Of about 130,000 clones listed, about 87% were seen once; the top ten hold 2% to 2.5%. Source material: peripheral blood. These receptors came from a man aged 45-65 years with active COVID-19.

CDR3 nucleotides: TGTGCCCTGGGTGGGCCTCTCGTAGATACGCAGTATTTT. Encoded protein: CALGGPLVDTQYF. This sequence joins TRBV10-3 and TRBJ2-3, with D unclear. V shed 11 bases and J shed 5 bases, with 17 bases lying between them. Looked up from germline, CDR1 is ENHRY and CDR2 is SYGVKD. This CDR3 has 13 amino acids.

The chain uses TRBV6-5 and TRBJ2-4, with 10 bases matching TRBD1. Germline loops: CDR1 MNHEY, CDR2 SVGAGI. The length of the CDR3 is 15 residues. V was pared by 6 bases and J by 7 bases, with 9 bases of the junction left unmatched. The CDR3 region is CASSSGTGQGNIQYF. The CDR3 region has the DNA TGTGCCAGCAGCTCAGGGACGGGACAGGGGAACATTCAGTACTTC.

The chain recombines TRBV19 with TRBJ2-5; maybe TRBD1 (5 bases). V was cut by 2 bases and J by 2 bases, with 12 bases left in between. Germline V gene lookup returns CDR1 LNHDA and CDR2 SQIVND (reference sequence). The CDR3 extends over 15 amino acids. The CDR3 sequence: CASSIRLGQQETQYF. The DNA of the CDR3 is TGTGCCAGTAGTATAAGGTTGGGGCAGCAAGAGACCCAGTACTTC.

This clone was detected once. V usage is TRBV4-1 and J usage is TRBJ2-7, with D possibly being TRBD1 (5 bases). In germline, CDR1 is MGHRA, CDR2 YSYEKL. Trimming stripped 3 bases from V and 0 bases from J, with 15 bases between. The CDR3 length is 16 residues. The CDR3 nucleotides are TGCGCCAGCAGCCACCAAGATGCTGACAGCTCCTACGAGCAGTACTTC. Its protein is CASSHQDADSSYEQYF.

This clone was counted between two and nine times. The CDR3 sequence is CASSRDTATEAFF. The CDR3 region has the DNA TGTGCCAGCAGCCGGGACACGGCCACTGAAGCTTTCTTT. The gene calls are TRBV4-2 and TRBJ1-1; TRBD1 might be the D (6 bases). Per the germline V gene, CDR1 is LGHNA and CDR2 is YNFKEQ. V was clipped by 4 bases and J by 4 bases, with 10 bases between them. CDR3 size: 13 residues.

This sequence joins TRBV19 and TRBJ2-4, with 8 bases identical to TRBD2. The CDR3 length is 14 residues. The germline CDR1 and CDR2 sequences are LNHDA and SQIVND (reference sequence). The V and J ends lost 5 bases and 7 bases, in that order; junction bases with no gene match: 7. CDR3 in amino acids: CASSRAGGGNIQYF. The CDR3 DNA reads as TGTGCCAGTAGTCGTGCGGGGGGCGGGAACATTCAGTACTTC.

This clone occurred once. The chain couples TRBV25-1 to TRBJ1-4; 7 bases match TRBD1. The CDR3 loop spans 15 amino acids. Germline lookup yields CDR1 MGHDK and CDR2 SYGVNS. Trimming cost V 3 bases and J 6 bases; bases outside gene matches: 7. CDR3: CASSDTTGADEKLFF. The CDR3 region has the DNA TGTGCCAGCAGTGACACTACAGGGGCAGATGAAAAACTGTTTTTT. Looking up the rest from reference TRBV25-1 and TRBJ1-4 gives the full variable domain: EADIYQTPRYLVIGTGKKITLECSQTMGHDKMYWYQQDPGMELHLIHYSYGVNSTEKGDLSSESTVSRIRTEHFPLTLESARPSHTSQYLCASSDTTGADEKLFFGSGTQLSVL.

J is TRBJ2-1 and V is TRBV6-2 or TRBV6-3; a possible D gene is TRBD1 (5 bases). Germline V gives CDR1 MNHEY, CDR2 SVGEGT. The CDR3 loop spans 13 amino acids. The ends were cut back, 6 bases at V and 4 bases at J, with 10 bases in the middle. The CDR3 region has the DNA TGTGCCAGCAGCCCCAGGGCTTACAATGAGCAGTTCTTC. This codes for CASSPRAYNEQFF.

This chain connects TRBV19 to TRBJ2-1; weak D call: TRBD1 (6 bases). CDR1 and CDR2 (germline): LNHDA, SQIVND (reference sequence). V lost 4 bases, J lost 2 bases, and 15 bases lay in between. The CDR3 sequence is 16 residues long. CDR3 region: CASSTTGTWTYNEQFF. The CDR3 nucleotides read TGTGCCAGTAGTACTACCGGGACATGGACCTACAATGAGCAGTTCTTC. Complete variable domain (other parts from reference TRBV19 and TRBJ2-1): DGGITQSPKYLFRKEGQNVTLSCEQNLNHDAMYWYRQDPGQGLRLIYYSQIVNDFQKGDIAEGYSVSREKKESFPLTVTSAQKNPTAFYLCASSTTGTWTYNEQFFGPGTRLTVL.

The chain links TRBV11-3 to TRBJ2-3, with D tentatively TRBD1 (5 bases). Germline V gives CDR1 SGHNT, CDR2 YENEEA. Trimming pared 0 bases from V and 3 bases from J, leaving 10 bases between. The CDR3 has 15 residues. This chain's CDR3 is CASSLEAGLTDTQYF. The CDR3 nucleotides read TGTGCCAGCAGCTTAGAGGCAGGGTTGACAGATACGCAGTATTTT.

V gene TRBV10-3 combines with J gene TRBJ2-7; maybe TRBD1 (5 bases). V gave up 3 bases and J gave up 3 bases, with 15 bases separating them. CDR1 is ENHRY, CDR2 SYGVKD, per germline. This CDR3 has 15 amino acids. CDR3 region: CAISDSYRSLYEQYF. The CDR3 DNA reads TGTGCCATCAGTGACTCCTACAGGTCCCTCTACGAGCAGTACTTC.

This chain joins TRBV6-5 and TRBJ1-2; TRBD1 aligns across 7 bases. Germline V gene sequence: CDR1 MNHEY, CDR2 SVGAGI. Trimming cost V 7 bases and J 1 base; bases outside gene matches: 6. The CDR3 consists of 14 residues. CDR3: CASITRGVNYGYTF. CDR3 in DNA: TGTGCCAGCATCACCAGGGGGGTTAACTATGGCTACACCTTC.

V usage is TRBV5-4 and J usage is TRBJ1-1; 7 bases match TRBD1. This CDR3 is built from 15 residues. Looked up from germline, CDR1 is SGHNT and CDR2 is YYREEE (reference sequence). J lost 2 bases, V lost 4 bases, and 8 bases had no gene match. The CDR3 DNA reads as TGTGCCAGCAGCCCCGCGGGGACAGATAACACTGAAGCTTTCTTT. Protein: CASSPAGTDNTEAFF. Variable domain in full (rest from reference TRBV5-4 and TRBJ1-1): ETGVTQSPTHLIKTRGQQVTLRCSSQSGHNTVSWYQQALGQGPQFIFQYYREEENGRGNFPPRFSGLQFPNYSSELNVNALELDDSALYLCASSPAGTDNTEAFFGQGTRLTVV.

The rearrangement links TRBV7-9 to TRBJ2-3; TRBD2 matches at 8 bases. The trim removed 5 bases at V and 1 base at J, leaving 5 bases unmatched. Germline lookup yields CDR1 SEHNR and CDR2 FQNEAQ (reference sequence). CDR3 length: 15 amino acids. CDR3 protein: CASSPGGGGTDTQYF. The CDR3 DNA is TGTGCCAGCAGCCCGGGGGGGGGCGGCACAGATACGCAGTATTTT.

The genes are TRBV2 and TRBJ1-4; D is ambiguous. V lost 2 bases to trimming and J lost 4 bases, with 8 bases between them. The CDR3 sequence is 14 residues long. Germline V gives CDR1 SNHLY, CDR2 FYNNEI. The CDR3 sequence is CASSEHELNEKLFF. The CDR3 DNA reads TGTGCCAGCAGTGAACACGAACTTAATGAAAAACTGTTTTTT.

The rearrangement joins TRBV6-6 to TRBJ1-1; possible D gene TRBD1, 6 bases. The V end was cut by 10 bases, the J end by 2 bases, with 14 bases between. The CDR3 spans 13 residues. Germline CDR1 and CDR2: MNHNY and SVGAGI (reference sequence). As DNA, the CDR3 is TGTGCCACCCTAAAACAGGGAAACACTGAAGCTTTCTTT. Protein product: CATLKQGNTEAFF.

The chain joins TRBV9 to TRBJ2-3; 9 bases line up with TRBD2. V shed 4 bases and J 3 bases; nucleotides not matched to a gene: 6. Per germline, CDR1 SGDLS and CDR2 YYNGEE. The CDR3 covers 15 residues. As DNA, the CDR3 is TGTGCCAGCAGCAGAGCGGGGGGCTTGACAGATACGCAGTATTTT. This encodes CASSRAGGLTDTQYF.

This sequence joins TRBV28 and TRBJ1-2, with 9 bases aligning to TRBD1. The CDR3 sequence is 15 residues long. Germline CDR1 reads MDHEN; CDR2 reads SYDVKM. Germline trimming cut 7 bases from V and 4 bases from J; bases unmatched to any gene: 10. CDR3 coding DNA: TGTGCCAGCACCCTCCCGGGACAGGGTACCTATGGCTACACCTTC. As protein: CASTLPGQGTYGYTF.

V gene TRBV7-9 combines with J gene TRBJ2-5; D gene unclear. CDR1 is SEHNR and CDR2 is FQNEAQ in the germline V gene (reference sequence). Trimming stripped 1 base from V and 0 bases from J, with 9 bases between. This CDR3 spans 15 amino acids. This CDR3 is CASSLGAIDQETQYF. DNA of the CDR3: TGTGCCAGCAGCTTAGGGGCTATAGACCAAGAGACCCAGTACTTC.

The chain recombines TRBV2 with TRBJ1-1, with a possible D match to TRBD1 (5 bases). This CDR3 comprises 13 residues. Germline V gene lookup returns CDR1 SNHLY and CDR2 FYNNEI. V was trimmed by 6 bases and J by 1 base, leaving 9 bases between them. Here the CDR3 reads CASSQGRNTEAFF. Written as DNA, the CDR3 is TGTGCCAGCAGCCAGGGTAGGAACACTGAAGCTTTCTTT.

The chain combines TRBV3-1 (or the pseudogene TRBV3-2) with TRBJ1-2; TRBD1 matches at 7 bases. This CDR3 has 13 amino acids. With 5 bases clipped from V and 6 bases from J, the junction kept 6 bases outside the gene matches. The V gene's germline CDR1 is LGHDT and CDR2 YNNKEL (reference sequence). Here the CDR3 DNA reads TGTGCCAGCAGCAAAACCGGGACAGATGGCTACACCTTC. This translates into CASSKTGTDGYTF.

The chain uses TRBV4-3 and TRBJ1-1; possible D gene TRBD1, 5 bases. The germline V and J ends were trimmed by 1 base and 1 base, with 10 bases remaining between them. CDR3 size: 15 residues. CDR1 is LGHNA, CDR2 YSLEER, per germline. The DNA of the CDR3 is TGCGCCAGCAGCCAAGGCGGGGGGAAGAACACTGAAGCTTTCTTT. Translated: CASSQGGGKNTEAFF.

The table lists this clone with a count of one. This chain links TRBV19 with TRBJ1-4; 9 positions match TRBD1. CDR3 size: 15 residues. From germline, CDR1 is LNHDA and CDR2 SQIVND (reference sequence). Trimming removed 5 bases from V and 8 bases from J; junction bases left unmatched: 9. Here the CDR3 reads CASSRTGGAREKLFF. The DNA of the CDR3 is TGTGCCAGTAGTCGCACAGGGGGCGCAAGGGAAAAACTGTTTTTT.

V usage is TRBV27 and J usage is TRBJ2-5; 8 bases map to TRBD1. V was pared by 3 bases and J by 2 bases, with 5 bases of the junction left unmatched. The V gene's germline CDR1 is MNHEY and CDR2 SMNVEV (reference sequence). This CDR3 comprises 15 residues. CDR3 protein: CASSFKGQAQETQYF. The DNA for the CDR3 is TGTGCCAGCAGTTTTAAGGGACAGGCACAAGAGACCCAGTACTTC.

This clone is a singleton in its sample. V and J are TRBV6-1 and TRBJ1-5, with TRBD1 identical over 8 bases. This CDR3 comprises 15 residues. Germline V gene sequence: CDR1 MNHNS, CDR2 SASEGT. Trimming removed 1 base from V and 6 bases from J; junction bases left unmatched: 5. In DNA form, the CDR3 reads TGTGCCAGCAGTGAAGAACAGGGGGGAATTCAGCCCCAGCATTTT. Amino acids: CASSEEQGGIQPQHF.

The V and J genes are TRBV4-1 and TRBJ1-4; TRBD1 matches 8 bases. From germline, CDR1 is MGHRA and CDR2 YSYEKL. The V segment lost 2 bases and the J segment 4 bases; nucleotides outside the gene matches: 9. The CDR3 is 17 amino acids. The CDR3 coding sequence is TGCGCCAGCAGCCAATACTTCGAGACAGGGGATAATGAAAAACTGTTTTTT. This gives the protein CASSQYFETGDNEKLFF.

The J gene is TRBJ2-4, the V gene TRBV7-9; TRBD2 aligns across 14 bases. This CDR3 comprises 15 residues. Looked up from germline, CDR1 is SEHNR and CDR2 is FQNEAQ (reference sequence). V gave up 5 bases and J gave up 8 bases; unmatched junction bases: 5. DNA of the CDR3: TGTGCCAGCAGCCAGACTAGCGGGGGGGCAGACATTCAGTACTTC. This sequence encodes CASSQTSGGADIQYF. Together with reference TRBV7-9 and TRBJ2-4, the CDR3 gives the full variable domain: DTGVSQNPRHKITKRGQNVTFRCDPISEHNRLYWYRQTLGQGPEFLTYFQNEAQLEKSRLLSDRFSAERPKGSFSTLEIQRTEQGDSAMYLCASSQTSGGADIQYFGAGTRLSVL.